This passage covers 15 T cell receptor beta chains from one sample sequenced in a study of tumor-infiltrating lymphocytes in primary liver carcinoma. Germline DNA was also extracted, and blood RNA was taken from unsorted whole blood. cDNA specific to TCR beta was made from 500 ng of total RNA, with a constant-region primer employed for priming. Amplification in three nested multiplex PCR rounds with slightly modified ARM-PCR gave rise to TCR beta libraries. TRBV1-TRBV30 forward primers and a C-beta reverse primer were used in the first two PCR rounds, which each ran for 9 to 10 cycles. A single record per CDR3 protein comes from TCRdb applying MiXCR to the multiplex PCR reads. The data contain about 180,000 distinct CDR3 sequences, roughly three fifths of them singletons. Sequenced: peripheral blood. These receptor sequences come from a man aged 40-49 years with primary liver carcinoma and hepatitis B virus infection.

As regards this clonotype: This may be a read error, as it is one base from a much larger clone. The chain links TRBV29-1 to TRBJ2-1, with D maybe TRBD1 (6 bases). This CDR3 is built from 13 residues. Germline-derived CDR1 and CDR2 are SQVTM and ANQGSEA. This chain's CDR3 is CSVLGGSYYEQFF. The CDR3 nucleotides read TGCAGCGTCCTTGGGGGCTCCTACTATGAGCAGTTCTTC.

The chain links TRBV14 to TRBJ2-3, with D unresolved. There are 13 residues in the CDR3. The V gene's germline CDR1 is SGHDN and CDR2 FVKESK. The V end lost 1 base, the J end lost 6 bases, and 8 bases lay between the germline ends. The CDR3 loop is CASSQALGDTQYF. The CDR3 coding sequence is TGTGCCAGCAGCCAAGCACTGGGGGATACGCAGTATTTT.

This clonotype has only one observation. A much larger clone sits a single nucleotide away, making a read error possible. The chain uses TRBV6-6 and TRBJ1-6, with D possibly matching TRBD1 (6 bases). This CDR3 has 13 residues. Germline V gene sequence: CDR1 MNHNY, CDR2 SVGAGI (reference sequence). CDR3 DNA sequence: TGTGCCAGCAGCGGACAGTATAATTCACCCTTCCACTTT. Amino acid sequence: CASSGQYNSPFHF.

Here the CDR3 DNA reads TGCAGCGTTGAATCGGGACTAGCGGGCCTCACAGATACGCAGTATTTT. Translating gives CSVESGLAGLTDTQYF. The chain carries TRBV29-1 and TRBJ2-3; 12 nucleotides align to TRBD2. Germline V gives CDR1 SQVTM, CDR2 ANQGSEA. This CDR3 contains 16 residues. The V segment lost 2 bases and the J segment 2 bases; nucleotides outside the gene matches: 5.

The chain links TRBV11-2 to TRBJ2-7; no reliable D call. Germline CDR1 is SGHAT and CDR2 is FQNNGV. With 5 bases removed from V and 8 bases from J, the gap between germline ends came to 16 bases. The CDR3 contains 13 residues. The CDR3 here is CASSPMPEPKQYF. CDR3 nucleotides: TGTGCCAGCAGCCCCATGCCGGAGCCCAAGCAGTACTTC.

The J gene is TRBJ2-1, the V gene TRBV4-1; TRBD1 agrees at 7 bases. With V trimmed by 0 bases and J by 3 bases, 5 bases remained unmatched. Germline V gene lookup returns CDR1 MGHRA and CDR2 YSYEKL. The CDR3 loop spans 16 amino acids. The CDR3 DNA reads TGCGCCAGCAGCCAAGATGGCCAGGGGGACTACAATGAGCAGTTCTTC. Its protein is CASSQDGQGDYNEQFF.

There are a few counts of this clonotype. V usage is TRBV6-5 and J usage is TRBJ2-7; 7 bases agree with TRBD2. The CDR3 loop spans 15 amino acids. Trimming cost V 5 bases and J 0 bases; bases outside gene matches: 7. Per germline, CDR1 MNHEY and CDR2 SVGAGI. The CDR3 here is CASSTVGGSSYEQYF. The CDR3 DNA is TGTGCCAGCAGTACAGTGGGGGGGAGCTCCTACGAGCAGTACTTC.

With regard to this clonotype: Germline is not matched at one junction end, which may reflect a read error. J is TRBJ1-5 and V is TRBV6-1, with a weak D call TRBD1 (6 bases). This CDR3 has 15 amino acids. CDR1 and CDR2 from the germline V gene are MNHNS and SASEGT. The CDR3 DNA is TGTGCCAGCGGCTTTTACAGGGATAGCAATAAGCCTCAGCATTTT. It specifies CASGFYRDSNKPQHF.

This chain joins TRBV5-4 and TRBJ2-1, with 7 nucleotides matching TRBD2. In germline, CDR1 is SGHNT, CDR2 YYREEE (reference sequence). CDR3 length equals 14 residues. V trimming: 3 bases; J trimming: 12 bases; junction bases outside the gene matches: 12. Written as DNA, the CDR3 is TGTGCCAGCAGCTCAGGACTAGGGGAAGGTGGGCAGTTCTTC. Translation: CASSSGLGEGGQFF.

A few counts support this clonotype. The rearrangement uses TRBV6-5 and TRBJ2-5; no definite D call. Trimming pared 2 bases from V and 5 bases from J, leaving 6 bases between. The length of the CDR3 is 12 residues. Germline lookup yields CDR1 MNHEY and CDR2 SVGAGI. CDR3: CASSYNGETQYF. The CDR3 nucleotides read TGTGCCAGCAGTTACAACGGCGAGACCCAGTACTTC.

This sequence joins TRBV6-1 and TRBJ1-3; the D is unclear. This CDR3 spans 15 amino acids. Germline CDR1 reads MNHNS; CDR2 reads SASEGT. Trimming cost V 2 bases and J 0 bases, with 8 bases left between them. The CDR3 region is CASSEWRSSGNTIYF. CDR3 sequence (DNA): TGTGCCAGCAGTGAATGGCGTAGCTCTGGAAACACCATATATTTT.

The rearrangement joins TRBV29-1 to TRBJ2-7; perhaps D is TRBD1 or TRBD2 (5 bases each). Germline loops: CDR1 SQVTM, CDR2 ANQGSEA. This CDR3 has 12 amino acids. V shed 7 bases and J shed 4 bases, with 14 bases lying between them. The CDR3 spells CSGGRGGYEQYF. The CDR3 DNA follows: TGCAGCGGGGGACGGGGCGGTTACGAGCAGTACTTC.

This clonotype was counted once. The V gene is TRBV30, the J gene TRBJ1-4; D is undetermined. From germline, CDR1 is GTSNPN and CDR2 SVGIG (reference sequence). The CDR3 has 12 amino acids. V lost 1 base and J lost 6, with 6 bases in between. CDR3 in DNA: TGTGCCTGGAGTGGGGGTTATGAAAAACTGTTTTTT. It specifies CAWSGGYEKLFF.

The chain combines TRBV29-1 with TRBJ1-2, with a weak D call TRBD1 (6 bases). Germline CDR1 is SQVTM and CDR2 is ANQGSEA. V lost 6 bases and J 1 base, leaving 15 bases between the germline ends. CDR3 size: 14 residues. The CDR3 coding sequence is TGCAGCGTCCTAGAGGGGGTTTTTAACTATGGCTACACCTTC. This codes for CSVLEGVFNYGYTF.

The chain is built from TRBV28 and TRBJ2-7; either TRBD1 or TRBD2 may fit D (6 bases each). The V end lost 7 bases, the J end lost 4 bases, and 23 bases lay between the germline ends. The CDR3 runs 16 residues. The germline gives CDR1 MDHEN, CDR2 SYDVKM. This chain's CDR3 is CASTRGAEPQGYEQYF. The CDR3 DNA reads as TGTGCCAGCACTAGGGGGGCGGAGCCCCAAGGGTACGAGCAGTACTTC.